This TCR beta chain appears in the sequencing data of a study of CD8 T cells in Susac syndrome. Study-wide results and limits: Individuals included in the TCR sequencing and HLA analysis were acknowledged by the study to be relatively few in number.

V was shortened by 3 bases and J by 8 bases, with 14 bases between the two germline ends. The CDR3 extends over 13 amino acids. Germline CDR1 is SQVTM and CDR2 is ANQGSEA. This clonotype was seen just once. Its antigen remains unidentified. Random-hexamer reverse transcription was applied to about 0.45 to 1 ug RNA. Multiplex immunoSEQ PCR targeted 54 Vbeta and 13 Jbeta TCR beta segments. TCRdb re-analysed the immunoSEQ multiplex PCR reads in MiXCR, keeping a single row per CDR3 protein. The data hold 150,000 to 200,000 distinct CDR3 sequences, with approximately 93% observed a single time. TEMRA cells were FACS-enriched, unlike CD8+ and CD4+ T cells, which were negatively isolated.

Sequenced: CD4+ T cells from PBMCs. This clonotype was obtained from a human donor in good health. The V and J genes are TRBV29-1 and TRBJ1-5, with D possibly being TRBD1 (5 bases). The CDR3 DNA sequence: TGCAGCGTTGAGGTAGGGGCCGGGGAGCCCCAGCATTTT. This codes for CSVEVGAGEPQHF.